This record looks at one T cell receptor beta chain sequence and its context. Per the authors' pipeline: Estimation of nucleated cell counts was performed using reference gene primer amplification. Assay: immunoSEQ multiplex PCR; the TCRdb copy retains only in-frame clones and omits some. V and J calls and clone size are as listed in that table; D and trimming were resolved from the DNA. The data show approximately 300,000 clones, 87% seen once. Germline loops: CDR1 MNHEY, CDR2 SVGEGT. The CDR3 runs 14 residues. Trimming pared 6 bases from V and 1 base from J, leaving 10 bases between. This sample is drawn from a study of blood T cell repertoires in COVID-19. Study at large: COVID-19 samples, acute and convalescent, were from the United States, Italy and Spain. Sample material is recorded as cDNA or gDNA derived from T cells, B-cell-depleted T cells, or PBMCs.

This sequence was found in a man in his forties or fifties with active or convalescent COVID-19. The genes are TRBV6-2 or TRBV6-3 and TRBJ1-3; TRBD1 is a possible D gene (6 bases). Sequencing input: peripheral blood. The CDR3: CASSFRGSGNTIYF. The CDR3 nucleotides read TGTGCCAGCAGCTTCAGGGGTTCTGGAAACACCATATATTTT.